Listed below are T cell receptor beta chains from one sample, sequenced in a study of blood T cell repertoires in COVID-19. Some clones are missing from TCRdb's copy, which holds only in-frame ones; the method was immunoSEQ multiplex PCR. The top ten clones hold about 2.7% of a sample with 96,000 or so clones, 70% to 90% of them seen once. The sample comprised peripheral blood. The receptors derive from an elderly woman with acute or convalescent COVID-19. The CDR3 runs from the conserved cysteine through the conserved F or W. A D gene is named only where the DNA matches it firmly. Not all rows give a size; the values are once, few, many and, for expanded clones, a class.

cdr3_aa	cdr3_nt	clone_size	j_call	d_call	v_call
CASSFPGITGLGEQYF	TGTGCCAGTAGTTTTCCTGGGATCACAGGGTTAGGCGAGCAGTACTTC	once	TRBJ2-7	-	TRBV19
CASSQDKVSYGYTF	TGCGCCAGCAGCCAAGATAAAGTGAGCTATGGCTACACCTTC	-	TRBJ1-2	-	TRBV4-3
CASRTSGRVVDTGELFF	TGTGCCAGTAGAACCAGCGGGAGGGTCGTCGACACCGGGGAGCTGTTTTTT	-	TRBJ2-2	TRBD2	TRBV19
CASSPQGIQNTEAFF	TGTGCCAGCTCCCCGCAGGGAATTCAGAACACTGAAGCTTTCTTT	once	TRBJ1-1	-	TRBV18
CSVGGSTGHSYEQYF	TGCAGCGTGGGGGGGTCGACAGGCCACTCCTACGAGCAGTACTTC	-	TRBJ2-7	-	TRBV29-1
CASSFGEGNTEAFF	TGTGCCAGCTCGTTCGGGGAGGGGAACACTGAAGCTTTCTTT	-	TRBJ1-1	-	TRBV18
CASRGGWGTEAFF	TGTGCCAGTAGAGGGGGCTGGGGCACTGAAGCTTTCTTT	-	TRBJ1-1	TRBD1	TRBV19
CASSQEGPGQGWSSYNSPLHF	TGCGCCAGCAGCCAAGAAGGGCCGGGACAGGGCTGGAGCTCCTATAATTCACCCCTCCACTTT	-	TRBJ1-6	TRBD1	TRBV4-1
CATSLGQRFYEQYF	TGTGCCACATCCCTCGGACAACGCTTCTACGAGCAGTACTTC	-	TRBJ2-7	-	TRBV6-6
CASSYGTNQETQYF	TGTGCCAGCAGTTACGGGACTAATCAAGAGACCCAGTACTTC	-	TRBJ2-5	TRBD2	TRBV6-2/TRBV6-3
CASSEDRSYTGELFF	TGTGCCAGCAGTGAAGACAGGAGCTACACCGGGGAGCTGTTTTTT	-	TRBJ2-2	-	TRBV2
CASTPEKGQGSHNEQFF	TGTGCCAGCACTCCCGAAAAGGGACAGGGGAGTCACAATGAGCAGTTCTTC	-	TRBJ2-1	-	TRBV21-1
CASSQRLAGGQRELFF	TGTGCCAGCAGCCAGAGACTAGCGGGGGGGCAAAGGGAGCTGTTTTTT	-	TRBJ2-2	TRBD2	TRBV5-5
CASSQDLGTGPYEQYF	TGTGCCAGCAGCCAAGATTTGGGTACAGGGCCCTACGAGCAGTACTTC	-	TRBJ2-7	-	TRBV3-1/TRBV3-2
CASSLNGASYNEQFF	TGCGCCAGCAGCTTGAATGGGGCCAGCTACAATGAGCAGTTCTTC	-	TRBJ2-1	-	TRBV5-1
CASSLTAALVSYEQYF	TGTGCCAGCAGTTTAACTGCCGCACTCGTCTCCTACGAGCAGTACTTC	-	TRBJ2-7	-	TRBV28
CASSATGNYEQYF	TGTGCCAGCAGTGCGACAGGGAACTACGAGCAGTACTTC	-	TRBJ2-7	TRBD1	TRBV27
CASSLGSSLQETQYF	TGTGCCAGCAGCTTAGGGTCTAGCCTCCAAGAGACCCAGTACTTC	-	TRBJ2-5	-	TRBV7-2
CASSIFPGEVTGELFF	TGTGCCAGTAGTATCTTTCCGGGGGAGGTCACCGGGGAGCTGTTTTTT	-	TRBJ2-2	-	TRBV19
CATSGWDRGSNQPQHF	TGTGCCACCAGCGGCTGGGACAGGGGGAGCAATCAGCCCCAGCATTTT	-	TRBJ1-5	TRBD1	TRBV15
CASSLALNEQFF	TGTGCCAGCAGCTTGGCATTGAATGAGCAGTTCTTC	once	TRBJ2-1	-	TRBV5-8
CASSLWQGAQETQYF	TGTGCCAGCAGTTTATGGCAGGGGGCGCAAGAGACCCAGTACTTC	-	TRBJ2-5	TRBD1	TRBV27
CASSLELAGDNEQFF	TGTGCCAGCAGCTTGGAATTAGCGGGAGACAATGAGCAGTTCTTC	-	TRBJ2-1	TRBD2	TRBV5-4
CASRFHRGSNQPQHF	TGTGCCAGTAGATTTCACAGGGGTAGCAATCAGCCCCAGCATTTT	once	TRBJ1-5	TRBD1	TRBV19
CASSTGQITSPLHF	TGTGCCAGTAGTACGGGACAGATAACTTCACCCCTCCACTTT	once	TRBJ1-6	TRBD1	TRBV19
CASSFGGGAGYGYTF	TGTGCCAGCAGCTTTGGTGGGGGCGCGGGCTATGGCTACACCTTC	-	TRBJ1-2	-	TRBV5-4
CASSRLAGNTGELFF	TGTGCCAGCAGTCGACTAGCCGGAAACACCGGGGAGCTGTTTTTT	-	TRBJ2-2	TRBD2	TRBV6-2/TRBV6-3